The source of this T cell receptor beta chain is a study of cytomegalovirus exposure and HLA in healthy donors. Findings of the study overall: Earlier findings revealed that most TCR beta V segments proved productive either about 87% or about 30% of the time.

About this clone: Its antigen is still unknown.

Though nominally healthy at sampling, donors likely had unrecorded immune exposures. The length of the CDR3 is 15 residues. PCR primers comprised 60 Vbeta and 13 Jbeta primers. Assay: immunoSEQ multiplex PCR; the TCRdb copy retains only in-frame clones and omits some. The table has some 150,000 clones, about 78% seen once. V gene TRBV21-1 combines with J gene TRBJ2-2; TRBD1 is the table's D call and was not checked against the DNA. TRBV21-1 is a documented pseudogene. The receptor was isolated from a male donor in good health and CMV-seronegative. The material sequenced was PBMCs. Here the CDR3 DNA reads TGTGCCAGCAAAAAGGAGGGGGCACGGAGCGGGGAGCTGTTTTTT. This translates into CASKKEGARSGELFF.